This T cell receptor (beta chain) is drawn from a study of cytomegalovirus exposure and HLA in healthy donors (dated by TCRdb to the late 2010s). A note on the overall study: An earlier analysis of 550 to 700 of the donors reported more than 250 Gb of sequence data and 117 million unique TCR beta sequences from 150 million to 200 million T cells. Roughly 300 gigabases of sequencing data and tens of millions of unique TCR sequences made up an early release that covered some 640 HLA-typed donors. Of the roughly 400 genotyped donors, 65% to 90% were placed in the genetic ancestry cluster associated with self-reported Caucasian donors. The study aimed to test whether cataloging public T cell receptors could reveal signatures of past pathogen exposure. The T cell repertoires of around 670 subjects were profiled by immunosequencing and related to cytomegalovirus serostatus. Along with the approximately 650-subject first cohort, a separate validation cohort of about 110 different subjects was used. High-throughput TCR immunosequencing, statistical association of individual TCRs with disease status, and machine learning were combined to predict cytomegalovirus infection status. To study patterns of TCR occurrence, a later analysis re-analyzed previously published TCR beta repertoires from 500 to 850 donors and added high-resolution HLA genotyping. Rather than using new phenotypic data, the later analysis identified candidate immune exposures from TCR beta sequences and from how often those sequences occurred across donors. An earlier analysis of around 640 of the donors used high-throughput TCR beta sequencing to judge whether each TCR beta V gene segment behaved as functional or pseudogenic. Alongside the repertoire data, information on donor age, sex, ethnicity and CMV serostatus was compiled. In a later genetic analysis, genome-wide SNP genotypes for about three fifths of the 666 donors were used, and that subset was treated as a discovery cohort. All discovery cohort repertoires had been generated on a single sequencing platform. Class I and class II HLA loci were covered by the typing at four-digit resolution. The number of typed donors differed by locus: about 629-630 for A, B, C, DRB1 and DQB1; roughly 510 for DQA1; some 610 for DPA1; and some 430 for DPB1. Because of strong linkage in the cohort, four to six DR-DQ haplotypes were treated as single units for association and clustering. On average, 235,054 unique TCR beta nucleotide sequences were sequenced per donor among a few hundred genotyped donors of the cohort, with about 17% of those sequences being non-productive.

A remark on this clone: What this receptor recognizes is not known. No much larger clone exists at a distance of one base, and base qualities are not known. Additional DNA sequences in this sample encode the identical CDR3.

Library construction relied on the immunoSEQ multiplex PCR assay. A mixture of 60 forward primers for TCR Vbeta segments and 13 reverse primers for TCR Jbeta segments was used in the multiplex PCR. A multiplex PCR assay on genomic DNA amplified the CDR3 region of rearranged TCR beta genes. Amplified TCR beta libraries were sequenced as 87-base-pair reads on the Illumina HiSeq System. The source study handled its data this way. Across the 600 to 700 repertoires, a later analysis counted around 80 million unique TCR beta chains, around 11 million of which were shared by at least two donors. To remove PCR and sequencing errors, raw reads were error-corrected and collapsed into unique sequences using a nearest-neighbor algorithm that merged closely related sequences. CDR3 sequences were aligned to IMGT reference sequences to assign V, D and J gene segments. For a sequence to be retained, a match of at least six nucleotides to both a V gene segment and a J gene segment was required. Rearrangements were called productive when the CDR3 lacked stop codons and stayed in frame with V and J; all others were non-productive. Following IMGT convention, CDR3 was defined as the stretch from the second conserved V-encoded cysteine to the conserved J-encoded phenylalanine. The earlier analysis of 500 to 650 of the donors excluded any sequence lacking an unambiguous match to a single V gene segment. An earlier analysis of 450 to 650 of the donors called V segments functional above 56.7% productive rearrangements and segregating when the between-donor standard deviation exceeded 5%. A statistical classification framework was built to diagnose cytomegalovirus status from the catalog of TCR beta chain sequences. In a later analysis, TCR nucleotide sequences were compared against IMGT/GENE-DB human TR gene sequences so that V and J genes could be assigned. Using the TCRdist pipeline, a later analysis assigned CDR3 sequences along with most-parsimonious VDJ recombination scenarios. A later analysis defined each TCR beta chain by its CDR3 amino acid sequence plus V-gene family, and excluded reads lacking a unique V-gene family. To address suspected cross-contamination and a sequencing artifact, a later analysis removed 450 to 700 highly shared, low-generation-probability nucleotide sequences. For each public chain, a later analysis derived a clonal expansion index from normalized ranks of inferred template counts within each repertoire. Generation probabilities in a later analysis came from a VDJ recombination model fitted to out-of-frame rearrangements, and those results were checked against IGoR. Hypergeometric tests were used in a later analysis to score TCR-TCR, TCR-HLA and TCR-CMV co-occurrence, with a repertoire-size bias correction applied to the TCR pairs. To estimate false discovery rates, a later analysis permuted the HLA or CMV assignments 20 times. In a later analysis, co-occurring TCRs were grouped using DBSCAN, with TCRdist sequence similarity added in when clustering inside HLA-allele-positive subsets. Co-occurrence clustering excluded repertoires with fewer than 30,000 or more than 120,000 public chains, plus five with anomalous nucleotide sharing. TCRdb re-hosts the immuneACCESS table, in-frame sequences only. Its copies lack some clones; in the studies checked, an unresolved V gene accounts for under half of them, and the cause for the rest is not known. V, J and clone size derive from that table, while D and trimming were established from the DNA sequence. The sample records roughly 150,000 clones, over 70% of which are singletons. The top ten clones comprise roughly 1.4% of the sample.

Beyond this particular receptor, the publication reports: A further reported finding was that TCR beta sequences accurately predicted the HLA-A and HLA-B alleles for most subjects in the first cohort. In a later analysis, about 17,000 TCR beta sequences were associated with specific HLA alleles at a false discovery rate of 0.05. Roughly 17 rarely observed V segments, including chromosome 9 orphons, were excluded from the earlier analysis of approximately 500 of the donors because counts were too low. According to a later analysis, TCR association rates differed among HLA loci, with DRB1 alleles showing the most associated TCRs and HLA-C alleles showing the fewest. The study listed 150 to 200 TCR beta chains as associated with cytomegalovirus. In vitro tests confirmed that a few of the cytomegalovirus-associated TCR beta chains recognize cytomegalovirus antigens. HLA typing was unavailable for some donors at each locus, so association tests used only the typed subset. In an earlier analysis of about 540 of the donors, most TCR beta V segments were observed in productive rearrangements about 87% or about 30% of the time, broadly matching IMGT annotations. In a later analysis, several top co-occurrence clusters were reported to appear linked to parvovirus B19, influenza, CMV and Epstein-Barr virus. Because the 87-base-pair reads could not distinguish some IMGT-functional V segments, including TRBV6-2 and TRBV6-3, those segments were excluded. Correlated functional status among segregating V segments might reflect linkage disequilibrium, but an unknown experimental factor could not be ruled out. A cluster of highly shared sequence variants was judged likely to be a technical artifact of the sequencing pipeline. Most CMV-associated TCR beta chains appeared to be HLA-restricted in a later analysis, and the HLA associations seemed to be driven largely by CMV exposure. Sequencing depth was assumed to be roughly uniform across donors in the presence/absence analyses, though that assumption may not hold. Only TCR beta chains were sequenced in this cohort, and the absence of alpha or paired-chain data limited detectable features. Strong co-occurrence of HLA alleles, especially DR and DQ, made assigning TCR associations to individual alleles difficult. A later genetic analysis reported fewer N-insertions in productive TCRs among donors in an Asian-associated ancestry cluster than the roughly 690-donor mean. In both the original and validation cohorts, the classifier was reported to diagnose cytomegalovirus status with high specificity and sensitivity. Most TCR sequences were seen in very few donors, while some public TCRs were found in many individuals. V-gene and J-gene trimming of TCR beta chains was associated with a missense DCLRE1C variant in a later genetic analysis, and the association was replicated in an independent cohort. For the cohort, immune exposure information was limited to CMV serostatus. The authors suggested that the approach could potentially be generalized to other disease states and immunological phenotypes. In a later analysis, HLA-associated TCR beta chains were found to be more clonally expanded and to have lower generation probabilities than equally common non-associated chains.

The cohort comprised 710 or so healthy bone marrow donors. Cohort members were all nominally healthy when sampled, although unrecorded immune exposures were likely present. The donor tested CMV seronegative and was one of the 352 seronegative cohort members. Every donor gave a peripheral blood sample, and the peripheral blood mononuclear cells from that sample were used for TCR beta sequencing. Genomic DNA was extracted from the blood cell samples with the Qiagen DNeasy Blood Extraction Kit. The CDR3 holds 17 amino acids from the cysteine to the phenylalanine. The retained sequence is limited to the CDR3, 51 bases, with the frame set at the first base. Per the germline V gene, SGHRS is the CDR1 and YFSETQ is the CDR2. Germline trimming: 0 bases from V, 0 bases from J; junction bases outside gene matches: 0.

This sequence was found in a young woman in good health and CMV-seronegative. Recombination joined TRBV5-1 with TRBJ2-3, and TRBD2 aligns with 14 junction nucleotides. Sequencing was performed on PBMCs. The CDR3 corresponds to CASSLGLAGGSTDTQYF. The nucleotides are TGCGCCAGCAGCTTGGGACTAGCGGGGGGGAGCACAGATACGCAGTATTTT.